This record concerns one T cell receptor (beta chain) sequence. Its antigen remains unknown. This entry is derived from a study of neoadjuvant anti-PD-1 for oral cavity cancer. Turning to the study itself: Patients without progression got a fourth dose around day 43.

Six replicates per PBMC sample, mostly from roughly 500 ng of genomic DNA. Assay used: immunoSEQ multiplex PCR; TCRdb lists only in-frame clones, some missing. The sample consists of just under 70,000 clones, more than 75% of them appearing once. Findings of the study overall: Each response group had just three patients in TCR analyses.

Germline V gene lookup returns CDR1 SGHNT and CDR2 YENEEA. Trimming at V came to 1 base and at J to 3 bases, leaving 5 bases not matched to a gene. This CDR3 spans 15 amino acids. As for time point: after neoadjuvant nivolumab, at surgical resection. This chain joins TRBV11-3 and TRBJ2-7, with 8 positions matching TRBD1. This TCR came from a person aged 40 to 85 with oral cavity squamous cell carcinoma. Sample: PBMCs, taken after nivolumab (anti-PD-1) treatment. CDR3 nucleotide sequence: TGTGCCAGCAGCTTAGGGCCAGGGGGCGACTACGAGCAGTACTTC. Protein: CASSLGPGGDYEQYF.